The rows below give T cell receptor beta chains drawn from one sample of a study of memory CD4+ T cells and cytomegalovirus serostatus. The method was immunoSEQ multiplex PCR; TCRdb's version includes in-frame clones alone and lacks a portion of them. The data contain 30,000 to 45,000 clones, around 79% of them singletons. The material sequenced was memory CD4+ T cells from blood. Receptor source: an adult in good health and CMV-seropositive. CDR3s include the opening cysteine and the closing phenylalanine or tryptophan. D genes are given only for firm matches. Size tells how often a clone was seen (once, few, many) or the class of an expanded clone, and some rows leave it out.

J gene,D gene,clone size,V gene,CDR3 protein,CDR3 DNA
TRBJ1-4,NA,NA,TRBV15,CATSLPNEKLFF,TGTGCCACCAGCCTACCCAATGAAAAACTGTTTTTT
TRBJ2-1,TRBD2,NA,TRBV2,CASSSGTSGHNEQFF,TGTGCCAGCAGTTCAGGGACTAGCGGGCACAATGAGCAGTTCTTC
TRBJ2-7,NA,NA,TRBV11-2,CASSLGLLGAVHEQYF,TGTGCCAGCAGCTTAGGCTTACTCGGGGCAGTCCACGAGCAGTACTTC
TRBJ2-6,NA,NA,TRBV2,CASSVRRVGGANVLTF,TGTGCCAGCAGTGTAAGGAGGGTAGGTGGGGCCAACGTCCTGACTTTC
TRBJ1-4,NA,NA,TRBV28,CASSSRFQGEKLFF,TGTGCCAGCAGTTCCAGGTTCCAGGGGGAAAAACTGTTTTTT
TRBJ2-2,NA,NA,TRBV7-2,CASSLSAGELFF,TGTGCCAGCAGCTTATCGGCCGGGGAGCTGTTTTTT
TRBJ2-1,TRBD2,NA,TRBV11-2,CASSLGTSGGRSYNEQFF,TGTGCCAGCAGCTTGGGGACTAGCGGGGGAAGGTCCTACAATGAGCAGTTCTTC
TRBJ2-7,TRBD1,NA,TRBV6-5,CASSYGQGILYEQYF,TGTGCCAGCAGTTACGGACAGGGGATCCTTTACGAGCAGTACTTC
TRBJ1-4,NA,once,TRBV4-2,CASSRWRLGGNEKLFF,TGTGCCAGCAGCCGCTGGAGGTTAGGGGGTAATGAAAAACTGTTTTTT
TRBJ2-2,TRBD2,NA,TRBV23-1,CASSLFSGCCAGELFF,TGCGCCAGCAGTCTGTTTAGCGGGTGTTGTGCCGGGGAGCTGTTTTTT
TRBJ1-1,NA,NA,TRBV10-3,CAISESKGGSATEAFF,TGTGCCATCAGTGAGTCCAAAGGAGGGTCGGCCACTGAAGCTTTCTTT
TRBJ1-5,NA,NA,TRBV15,CATSRAPSKGRGPQHF,TGTGCCACCAGCAGGGCCCCCTCCAAGGGCCGTGGGCCCCAGCATTTT
TRBJ2-5,TRBD2,NA,TRBV7-8,CASSSLAGGNQETQYF,TGTGCCAGCAGCTCCCTCGCGGGGGGAAACCAAGAGACCCAGTACTTC
TRBJ2-3,NA,NA,TRBV4-2,CASSHPGDTQYF,TGTGCCAGCAGCCACCCCGGGGATACGCAGTATTTT
TRBJ2-5,NA,NA,TRBV19,CASSITRVETQYF,TGTGCCAGTAGTATTACGCGCGTGGAGACCCAGTACTTC